The 5 T cell receptor beta chains given below trace back to one sample, sequenced in a study of blood T cell repertoires in COVID-19. Profiled with immunoSEQ multiplex PCR; TCRdb holds only in-frame clones, not every one. The data contain under 250,000 clones, roughly 85% of them singletons. What was sequenced was peripheral blood. The origin of the receptors is a man between 50 and 59 years old who had recovered from COVID-19.

This chain links TRBV6-5 with TRBJ1-1; tentative D call: TRBD1 (5 bases). The CDR3 is 16 residues long. Germline values: CDR1 MNHEY, CDR2 SVGAGI. V lost 4 bases and J lost 5, with 20 bases in between. The CDR3 nucleotides read TGTGCCAGCAGTTCCCAACCTGGGGGGGGGAAGACTGAAGCTTTCTTT. As protein: CASSSQPGGGKTEAFF.

This chain connects TRBV28 to TRBJ2-1; 11 positions match TRBD2. The germline gives CDR1 MDHEN, CDR2 SYDVKM. J was trimmed by 4 bases and V by 5 bases; bases with no gene match: 4. This CDR3 spans 15 amino acids. CDR3 region: CASSLTSGEYNEQFF. The CDR3 bases are TGTGCCAGCAGTCTGACTAGCGGGGAATACAATGAGCAGTTCTTC.

V is TRBV18 and J is TRBJ1-1, with a possible D match to TRBD1 (6 bases). Germline V gene lookup returns CDR1 KGHSH and CDR2 LQKENI. This CDR3 comprises 14 residues. Trimming cost V 5 bases and J 1 base, with 11 bases left between them. The CDR3, as DNA: TGTGCCAGCTCATCTCGGGACACGAACACTGAAGCTTTCTTT. It translates to CASSSRDTNTEAFF. Full variable domain (rest looked up from reference TRBV18 and TRBJ1-1): NAGVMQNPRHLVRRRGQEARLRCSPMKGHSHVYWYRQLPEEGLKFMVYLQKENIIDESGMPKERFSAEFPKEGPSILRIQQVVRGDSAAYFCASSSRDTNTEAFFGQGTRLTVV.

The chain is built from TRBV5-1 and TRBJ1-1, with TRBD1 matching over 7 bases. The J segment lost 7 bases and the V segment lost 2 bases, leaving 17 bases of the junction unmatched. CDR3 size: 17 residues. Per germline, CDR1 SGHRS and CDR2 YFSETQ. The CDR3 sequence: CASSFSPLNTGAVEAFF. Written as DNA, the CDR3 is TGCGCCAGCAGCTTCTCGCCGCTAAATACAGGGGCGGTTGAAGCTTTCTTT.

The chain combines TRBV27 with TRBJ1-3, with D possibly matching TRBD1 (5 bases). V was shortened by 2 bases and J by 0 bases, with 8 bases between the two germline ends. The germline V gene encodes CDR1 MNHEY and CDR2 SMNVEV (reference sequence). There are 15 residues in the CDR3. CDR3 region: CASSLDRASGNTIYF. The CDR3 nucleotides are TGTGCCAGCAGTTTAGACAGAGCCTCTGGAAACACCATATATTTT.